The sequence of this TCR beta chain was determined in a study of cytomegalovirus exposure and HLA in healthy donors (dated by TCRdb to between 2016 and 2019). Broadly, across the study: An earlier analysis of more than 550 of the donors reported about 280 Gb of sequence data and 117 million unique TCR beta sequences obtained from about 170 million T cells. An early release covering just under 650 HLA-typed donors comprised about 300 gigabases of sequencing data and approximately 85 million unique TCR sequences. Of the roughly 400 genotyped donors, 70% to 90% were placed in the genetic ancestry cluster associated with self-reported Caucasian donors. The study aimed to test whether cataloging public T cell receptors could reveal signatures of past pathogen exposure. The study profiled the T cell repertoires of 550 to 700 subjects by immunosequencing and related them to cytomegalovirus serostatus. A separate validation cohort of more than 100 different subjects was used in addition to the approximately 640-subject first cohort. To predict cytomegalovirus infection status, the study brought together high-throughput TCR immunosequencing, statistical association of individual TCRs with disease status, and machine learning. A later analysis re-analyzed previously published TCR beta repertoires from approximately 670 donors and added high-resolution HLA genotyping to study TCR occurrence patterns. The later analysis used no new phenotypic data to find candidate immune exposures, relying instead on TCR beta sequences and their occurrence across donors. In an earlier analysis of 587 of the donors, high-throughput TCR beta sequencing was used to judge whether each TCR beta V gene segment behaved as functional or pseudogenic. Donor age, sex, ethnicity and CMV serostatus were compiled alongside the repertoire data. Genome-wide SNP genotypes for about 60% of the roughly 670 donors were used in a later genetic analysis, which treated that subset as a discovery cohort. All discovery cohort repertoires had been generated using a single sequencing platform. Both class I and class II loci were covered by HLA typing, at four-digit resolution. Typing coverage varied by locus: roughly 629-640 donors for A, B, C, DRB1 and DQB1; under 550 for DQA1; more than 600 for DPA1; around 450 for DPB1. Four or five DR-DQ haplotypes were treated as single units for association and clustering because of strong linkage in the cohort. On average, roughly 240,000 unique TCR beta nucleotide sequences were sequenced per donor among roughly 430 genotyped donors of the cohort, with roughly 18% of those sequences being non-productive. Points the paper makes about the study in general: Most CMV-associated TCR beta chains appeared to be HLA-restricted in a later analysis, and the HLA associations seemed to be driven largely by CMV exposure. In a later analysis, the rate of TCR association differed among HLA loci, with DRB1 alleles having the most associated TCRs and HLA-C alleles having the fewest. A later analysis associated about 17,000 TCR beta sequences with specific HLA alleles at a false discovery rate of 0.05. According to the authors, the approach could potentially be generalized to other disease states and immunological phenotypes. The classifier was reported to diagnose cytomegalovirus status with high specificity and sensitivity in both the original and validation cohorts. Correlated functional status among segregating V segments might reflect linkage disequilibrium, but an unknown experimental factor could not be ruled out. The earlier analysis of approximately 560 of the donors excluded roughly 16 rarely observed V segments, including chromosome 9 orphons, because counts were too low. Only TCR beta chains were sequenced in this cohort, and the absence of alpha or paired-chain data limited detectable features. Several of the top co-occurrence clusters appeared to be linked to parvovirus B19, influenza, CMV and Epstein-Barr virus, according to a later analysis. The only immune exposure information available for the cohort was CMV serostatus. The sequencing pipeline was judged likely to have produced a cluster of highly shared sequence variants as a technical artifact. The study listed 150 to 200 TCR beta chains as associated with cytomegalovirus. Broadly in line with IMGT annotations, most TCR beta V segments showed up in productive rearrangements about 87% or about 30% of the time in an earlier analysis of 450 to 750 of the donors. Because HLA typing was unavailable for some donors at each locus, only the typed subset was used in association tests. A further reported finding was that TCR beta sequences accurately predicted the HLA-A and HLA-B alleles for most subjects in the first cohort. V-gene and J-gene trimming of TCR beta chains was associated with a missense DCLRE1C variant in a later genetic analysis, and the association was replicated in an independent cohort. While some public TCRs were present in many individuals, most TCR sequences turned up only very rarely across donors. Compared with equally common non-associated chains, HLA-associated TCR beta chains in a later analysis were more clonally expanded and had lower generation probabilities. Because the 87-base-pair reads could not distinguish some IMGT-functional V segments, including TRBV6-2 and TRBV6-3, those segments were excluded. Presence/absence analyses assumed roughly uniform sequencing depth across donors, an assumption that may not hold. According to a later genetic analysis, donors in an Asian-associated ancestry cluster had fewer N-insertions in productive TCRs than the approximately 630-donor mean. Three of the identified cytomegalovirus-associated TCR beta chains were confirmed in vitro to be specific for cytomegalovirus antigens. Assigning TCR associations to individual alleles was difficult when HLA alleles, especially DR and DQ, strongly co-occurred.

Library generation was performed with the immunoSEQ multiplex PCR assay. For the multiplex PCR, a mixture combining 60 forward primers for TCR Vbeta segments and 13 reverse primers for TCR Jbeta segments was used. The CDR3 region of rearranged TCR beta genes was amplified from genomic DNA with a multiplex PCR assay. The Illumina HiSeq System was used to sequence the amplified TCR beta libraries as 87-base-pair reads. Per the authors' processing: A later analysis tallied roughly 78 million unique TCR beta chains across the 666 repertoires, and approximately 11 million of those chains were shared by two or more donors. To remove PCR and sequencing errors, raw reads were error-corrected and collapsed into unique sequences using a nearest-neighbor algorithm that merged closely related sequences. CDR3 sequences were aligned to IMGT reference sequences to assign V, D and J gene segments. For a sequence to be retained, a match of at least six nucleotides was required to both a V gene segment and a J gene segment. Rearrangements were called productive when the CDR3 lacked stop codons and stayed in frame with V and J; all others were non-productive. Following IMGT convention, CDR3 was defined as the stretch from the second conserved V-encoded cysteine to the conserved J-encoded phenylalanine. The earlier analysis of fewer than 700 of the donors excluded sequences that lacked an unambiguous match to a single V gene segment. An earlier analysis of 587 of the donors called V segments functional above 56.7% productive rearrangements and segregating when the between-donor standard deviation exceeded 5%. A statistical classification framework was built for diagnosing cytomegalovirus status from the catalog of TCR beta chain sequences. V and J gene assignment, in a later analysis, came from comparing TCR nucleotide sequences with IMGT/GENE-DB human TR gene sequences. A later analysis assigned CDR3 sequences and most-parsimonious VDJ recombination scenarios with the TCRdist pipeline. In a later analysis, each TCR beta chain was defined by its CDR3 amino acid sequence together with its V-gene family, and reads without a unique V-gene family were excluded. As a way to deal with suspected cross-contamination and a sequencing artifact, a later analysis dropped roughly 600 nucleotide sequences that were highly shared and had low generation probability. A later analysis calculated a clonal expansion index for each public chain from normalized within-repertoire ranks of inferred template counts. Generation probabilities in a later analysis came from a VDJ recombination model fitted to out-of-frame rearrangements, and those results were checked against IGoR. In a later analysis, TCR-TCR, TCR-HLA and TCR-CMV co-occurrence was scored with hypergeometric tests, and a repertoire-size bias correction was applied to TCR pairs. To estimate false discovery rates, a later analysis permuted the HLA or CMV assignments 20 times. In a later analysis, co-occurring TCRs were grouped using DBSCAN, and TCRdist sequence similarity was added for clustering within HLA-allele-positive subsets. For co-occurrence clustering, repertoires with fewer than 30,000 or more than 120,000 public chains were excluded, along with 4 to 6 repertoires with anomalous nucleotide sharing. TCRdb provides this immuneACCESS table in a form limited to in-frame rearrangements. Some clones are lacking; in checked studies, under half of them reflect an unresolved V gene, and why the rest are absent is not known. V, J and clone size were drawn from that table, and D and trimming were deduced from the DNA. For this sample there are 130,000 to 150,000 clones; more than 65% appear just once. The ten largest clones take up about 5% of the sample.

Turning to this clone: Its antigen specificity is not known. Qualities for individual bases were not recorded, and no much larger clone is one base off.

The cohort comprised 550 to 700 healthy bone marrow donors. Cohort members were all nominally healthy when sampled, although unrecorded immune exposures were likely present. The donor tested CMV seropositive, placing the donor among the 310 or so seropositive members of the cohort. A peripheral blood sample was collected from each donor, and TCR beta sequencing was performed on peripheral blood mononuclear cells. Genomic DNA extraction from the blood cell samples was performed with the Qiagen DNeasy Blood Extraction Kit. V is pared back by 5 bases and J by 2 bases, with 14 bases lying between the germline termini. From the cysteine up to the phenylalanine, the CDR3 has a length of 15 residues. Only the CDR3 part of the read is kept: 45 bases, read in frame from the first base. CDR1 is given as LNHDA and CDR2 as SQIVND, both from the germline V gene (reference sequence).

The V and J segments used are TRBV19 and TRBJ2-3; the D segment could be TRBD2, given 6 matching bases. Sequencing was performed on PBMCs. This TCR was recovered from a man aged 30 to 39 in good health and CMV-seropositive. The DNA reads TGTGCCAGTAGTCTTTCCAGCGGGTACACAGATACGCAGTATTTT. Translated, this gives CASSLSSGYTDTQYF.